This passage covers 13 T cell receptor beta chains from one sample sequenced in a study of read filtering for tumor transcriptome and immune sequencing. This library used roughly 430 ng RNA and molecular barcoded adaptors spanning alpha/delta and beta/gamma chains. TCRdb re-called the reads with MiXCR, one entry per CDR3 protein. Altogether 35,000 to 50,000 distinct CDR3 sequences are present, 15% to 20% being singletons, with the ten largest covering roughly two fifths. What was sequenced was a population of CD138-negative cells sorted from bone marrow. The receptors here all came from a donor over 35 with multiple myeloma.

Note on this clonotype: Since a much larger clone is just one base distant, this may be a read error. J is TRBJ2-1 and V is TRBV24-1; TRBD2 matches 11 bases. Germline V gives CDR1 KGHDR, CDR2 SFDVKD. This CDR3 comprises 17 residues. The CDR3 spells CATSSRVLAGGYNELFF. The CDR3 DNA is TGTGCCACCAGCTCCCGCGTGCTAGCGGGAGGCTACAATGAGCTGTTCTTC.

This clonotype was seen repeatedly, ten times or more. The chain links TRBV28 to TRBJ2-7, with TRBD2 as a possible D gene (5 bases). The CDR3 is made up of 18 amino acids. The germline V gene encodes CDR1 MDHEN and CDR2 SYDVKM. V dropped 1 base and J dropped 4 bases, with 23 bases sitting between them. In nucleotides, the CDR3 is TGTGCCAGCAGTTTATATATGCCGCCGTCTAGCAGTAGATACGAGCAGTACTTC. As protein: CASSLYMPPSSSRYEQYF.

This clonotype was counted between two and nine times. The V gene is TRBV3-1, the J gene TRBJ1-1; 7 bases map to TRBD1. V lost 4 bases to trimming and J lost 3 bases; unmatched junction nucleotides: 5. The CDR3 sequence is 14 residues long. Germline V gene data show CDR1 as LGHDT and CDR2 as YNNKEL (reference sequence). The CDR3 protein is CASSRRGQDTEAFF. Written as DNA, the CDR3 is TGTGCCAGCAGCCGGAGGGGGCAGGACACTGAAGCTTTCTTT.

This clonotype appeared many times. V and J are TRBV10-3 and TRBJ1-1, with D hard to call. CDR3 length: 13 residues. V lost 0 bases, J lost 1 base, and 3 bases lay in between. Germline V gene sequence: CDR1 ENHRY, CDR2 SYGVKD. The CDR3 coding sequence is TGTGCCATCAGTGAGTCTGGGAACACTGAAGCTTTCTTT. Translation: CAISESGNTEAFF.

A remark on this clonotype: This could be a read error, since a much larger clone is one nucleotide away. The rearrangement joins TRBV7-2 to TRBJ2-5; D remains ambiguous. The CDR3 spans 13 residues. Trimming shortened V by 2 bases and J by 5 bases, and 9 bases separated the two germline ends. Germline V lookup: CDR1 SGHTA, CDR2 FQGNSA. The CDR3, as DNA: TGTGCCAGCAGCTTACCACGGGCGGAGACCCAGTACTTC. Its protein product is CASSLPRAETQYF. Supplemented by reference TRBV7-2 and TRBJ2-5, the full variable domain reads GAGVSQSPSNKVTEKGKDVELRCDPISGHTALYWYRQSLGQGLEFLIYFQGNSAPDKSGLPSDRFSAERTGGSVSTLTIQRTQQEDSAVYLCASSLPRAETQYFGPGTRLLVL.

This clonotype is labeled medium-sized. This chain connects TRBV3-1 to TRBJ2-1; tentatively, D is TRBD2 (6 bases). Per germline, CDR1 LGHDT and CDR2 YNNKEL (reference sequence). Between the trimmed V and J ends, which lost 0 bases and 2 bases, there was a span of 11 bases. The CDR3 spans 16 residues. The CDR3 nucleotides are TGTGCCAGCAGCCAAGATCCCCGCGGGACCTACAATGAGCAGTTCTTC. Amino acid sequence: CASSQDPRGTYNEQFF.

The V gene is TRBV4-1, the J gene TRBJ2-7; 7 nucleotides line up with TRBD1. In germline, CDR1 is MGHRA, CDR2 YSYEKL. The length of the CDR3 is 14 residues. V lost 0 bases to trimming and J lost 5 bases; unmatched junction nucleotides: 4. CDR3 sequence (DNA): TGCGCCAGCAGCCAAGAGACAGGGTGGAACGAGCAGTACTTC. Residues: CASSQETGWNEQYF.

In its sample, this clonotype was seen once. Since a much larger clone is just one base distant, this may be a read error. The rearrangement links TRBV11-2 to TRBJ2-4; 14 bases are a match to TRBD2. V trimming: 8 bases; J trimming: 8 bases; junction bases outside the gene matches: 8. Germline V gene data show CDR1 as SGHAT and CDR2 as FQNNGV. CDR3 length: 15 residues. The CDR3 nucleotides read TGTGCCAGCGGGGGGACTAGCGGGAGTACGGACATTCAGTACTTC. Amino acids: CASGGTSGSTDIQYF.

This clonotype was seen ten or more times. The chain uses TRBV20-1 and TRBJ1-5; 9 bases match TRBD1. The CDR3 has 12 residues. Germline lookup yields CDR1 DFQATT and CDR2 SNEGSKA (reference sequence). Trimming removed 6 bases from V and 5 bases from J; junction bases left unmatched: 2. The CDR3 region has the DNA TGCAGTGCAACAGGGGGCGATCAGCCCCAGCATTTT. It encodes CSATGGDQPQHF.

This clonotype occurred many times. The rearrangement uses TRBV20-1 and TRBJ2-2, with unresolved D. V was clipped by 1 base and J by 9 bases, with 24 bases between them. The CDR3 is 17 residues long. Germline loops: CDR1 DFQATT, CDR2 SNEGSKA (reference sequence). This CDR3 reads CSARGPPQGRQHRELFF. In DNA form, the CDR3 reads TGCAGTGCTAGAGGACCCCCCCAAGGACGGCAGCACCGGGAGCTGTTTTTT.

The chain couples TRBV10-2 to TRBJ2-1; TRBD2 matches at 12 bases. Trimming took 8 bases from V and 12 from J; bases not matched to a gene: 11. The germline V gene has CDR1 WSHSY and CDR2 SAAADI. The CDR3 runs to 14 residues. The DNA of the CDR3 is TGCGCCAGCTCGACTAGCGGGAGCTTGAGTGGGCAGTTCTTC. As protein: CASSTSGSLSGQFF.

This clonotype has ten or more counts. The rearrangement joins TRBV29-1 to TRBJ2-5, with TRBD2 matching 10 bases. The CDR3 consists of 13 residues. Trimming cost V 6 bases and J 1 base; bases outside gene matches: 2. Germline V gene lookup returns CDR1 SQVTM and CDR2 ANQGSEA. The CDR3 here is CSVRTSGQETQYF. As DNA, the CDR3 is TGCAGCGTAAGGACTAGCGGCCAAGAGACCCAGTACTTC.

In the case of this clonotype: A much larger clone differs from this one at a single base, so this may be a read error. This sequence joins TRBV29-1 and TRBJ2-3; D is uncertain. The CDR3 loop spans 14 amino acids. Trimming pared 3 bases from V and 8 bases from J, leaving 18 bases between. The germline gives CDR1 SQVTM, CDR2 ANQGSEA. Here the CDR3 reads CSVDSSTIGATQYF. CDR3 sequence (DNA): TGCAGCGTTGACTCAAGCACGATAGGAGCTACGCAGTATTTT.